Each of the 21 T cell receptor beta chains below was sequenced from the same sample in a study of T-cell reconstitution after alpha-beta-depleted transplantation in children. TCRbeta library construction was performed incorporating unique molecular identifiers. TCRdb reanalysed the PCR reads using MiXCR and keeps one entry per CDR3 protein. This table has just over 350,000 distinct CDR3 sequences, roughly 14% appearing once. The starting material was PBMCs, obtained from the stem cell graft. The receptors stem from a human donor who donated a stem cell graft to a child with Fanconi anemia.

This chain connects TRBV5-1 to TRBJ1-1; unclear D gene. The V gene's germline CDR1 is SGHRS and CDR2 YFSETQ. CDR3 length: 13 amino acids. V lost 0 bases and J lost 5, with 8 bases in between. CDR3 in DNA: TGCGCCAGCAGCTTGGGGGTCCAGACTGAAGCTTTCTTT. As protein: CASSLGVQTEAFF.

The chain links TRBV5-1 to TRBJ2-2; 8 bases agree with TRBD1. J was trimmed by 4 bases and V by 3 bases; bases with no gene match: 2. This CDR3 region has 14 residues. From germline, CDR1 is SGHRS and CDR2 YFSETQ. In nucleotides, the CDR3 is TGCGCCAGCAGCTGGGACAGGCTCACCGGGGAGCTGTTTTTT. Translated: CASSWDRLTGELFF.

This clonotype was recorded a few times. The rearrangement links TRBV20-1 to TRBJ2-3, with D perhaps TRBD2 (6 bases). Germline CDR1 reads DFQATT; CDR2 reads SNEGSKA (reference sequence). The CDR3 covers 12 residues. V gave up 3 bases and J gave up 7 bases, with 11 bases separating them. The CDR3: CSASTGGHTQYF. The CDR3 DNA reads TGCAGTGCTAGTACCGGGGGACATACGCAGTATTTT.

The CDR3 loop is CASSWDRGRSNTEAFF. For the CDR3, the DNA is TGTGCCAGCAGCTGGGACAGGGGGCGGTCAAACACTGAAGCTTTCTTT. This chain joins TRBV5-6 and TRBJ1-1; 12 bases are a match to TRBD1. There are 16 residues in the CDR3. Trimming at V came to 3 bases and at J to 2 bases, leaving 5 bases not matched to a gene. Germline V lookup: CDR1 SGHDT, CDR2 YYEEEE.

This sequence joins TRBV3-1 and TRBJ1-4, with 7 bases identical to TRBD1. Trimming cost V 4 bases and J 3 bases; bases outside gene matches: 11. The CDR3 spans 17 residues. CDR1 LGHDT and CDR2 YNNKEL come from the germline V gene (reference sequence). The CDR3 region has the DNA TGTGCCAGCAGCCCGGGGACAGTCGGTCTAGCTAATGAAAAACTGTTTTTT. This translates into CASSPGTVGLANEKLFF. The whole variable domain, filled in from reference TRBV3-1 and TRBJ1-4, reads DTAVSQTPKYLVTQMGNDKSIKCEQNLGHDTMYWYKQDSKKFLKIMFSYNNKELIINETVPNRFSPKSPDKAHLNLHINSLELGDSAVYFCASSPGTVGLANEKLFFGSGTQLSVL.

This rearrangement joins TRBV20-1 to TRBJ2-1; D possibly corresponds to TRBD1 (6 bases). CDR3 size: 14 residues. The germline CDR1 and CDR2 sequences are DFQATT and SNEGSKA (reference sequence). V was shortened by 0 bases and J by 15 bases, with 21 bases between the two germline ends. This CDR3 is CSARDARQQGMTFF. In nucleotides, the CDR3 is TGCAGTGCTAGAGACGCTCGACAACAGGGTATGACGTTCTTC.

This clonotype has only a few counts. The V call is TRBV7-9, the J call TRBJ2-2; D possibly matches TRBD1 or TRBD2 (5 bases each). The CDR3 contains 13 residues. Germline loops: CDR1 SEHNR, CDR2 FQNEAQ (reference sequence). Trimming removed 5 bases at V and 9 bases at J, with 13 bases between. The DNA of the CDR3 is TGTGCCAGCAGCCACTTCGGGGACCGGGAGCTGTTTTTT. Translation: CASSHFGDRELFF.

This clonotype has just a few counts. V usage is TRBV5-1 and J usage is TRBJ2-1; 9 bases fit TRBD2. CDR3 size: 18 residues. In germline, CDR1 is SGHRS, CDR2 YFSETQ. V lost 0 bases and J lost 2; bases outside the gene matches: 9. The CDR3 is CASSLEVLAGRTYNEQFF. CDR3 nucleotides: TGCGCCAGCAGCTTGGAAGTGCTAGCGGGGCGGACCTACAATGAGCAGTTCTTC.

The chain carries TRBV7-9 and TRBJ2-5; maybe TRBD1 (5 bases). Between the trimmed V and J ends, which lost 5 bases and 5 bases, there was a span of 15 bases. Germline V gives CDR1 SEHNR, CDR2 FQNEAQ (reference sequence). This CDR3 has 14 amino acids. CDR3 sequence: CASSHQQGRETQYF. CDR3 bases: TGTGCCAGCAGCCATCAGCAGGGCCGGGAGACCCAGTACTTC.

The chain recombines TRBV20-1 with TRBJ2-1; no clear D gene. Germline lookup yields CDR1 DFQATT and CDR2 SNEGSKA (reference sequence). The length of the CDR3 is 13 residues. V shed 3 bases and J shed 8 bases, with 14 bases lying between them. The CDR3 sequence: CSASIQRADEQFF. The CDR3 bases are TGCAGTGCTAGTATTCAGCGCGCTGATGAGCAGTTCTTC.

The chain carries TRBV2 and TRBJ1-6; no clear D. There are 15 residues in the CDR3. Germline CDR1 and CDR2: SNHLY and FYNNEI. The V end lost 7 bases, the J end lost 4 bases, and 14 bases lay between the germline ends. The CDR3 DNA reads TGTGCCAGCAAAGGTCGGACTGAGTATAATTCACCCCTCCACTTT. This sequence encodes CASKGRTEYNSPLHF.

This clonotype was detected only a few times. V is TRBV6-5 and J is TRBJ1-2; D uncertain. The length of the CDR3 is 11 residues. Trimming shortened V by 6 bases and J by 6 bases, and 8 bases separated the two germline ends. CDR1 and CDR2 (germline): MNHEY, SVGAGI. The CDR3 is CASRSGDGYTF. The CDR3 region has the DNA TGTGCCAGCAGGAGCGGGGATGGCTACACCTTC.

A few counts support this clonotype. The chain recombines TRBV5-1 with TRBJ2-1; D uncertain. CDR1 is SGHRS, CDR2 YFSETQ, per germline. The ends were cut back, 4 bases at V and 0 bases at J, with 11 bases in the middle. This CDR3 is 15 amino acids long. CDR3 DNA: TGCGCCAGCAGCCTTTCAGCCGACTCCTACAATGAGCAGTTCTTC. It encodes CASSLSADSYNEQFF.

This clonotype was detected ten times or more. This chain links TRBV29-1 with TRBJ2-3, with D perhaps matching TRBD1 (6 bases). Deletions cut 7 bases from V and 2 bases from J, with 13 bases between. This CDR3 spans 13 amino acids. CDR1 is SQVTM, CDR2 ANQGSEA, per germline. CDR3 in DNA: TGCAGCGCCCGAACAGGGATCACAGATACGCAGTATTTT. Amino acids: CSARTGITDTQYF.

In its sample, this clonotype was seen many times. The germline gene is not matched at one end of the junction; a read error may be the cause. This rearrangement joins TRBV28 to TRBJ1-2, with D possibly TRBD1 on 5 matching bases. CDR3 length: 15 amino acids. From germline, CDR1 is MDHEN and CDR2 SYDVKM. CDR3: CASSIVGPRNSGYTF. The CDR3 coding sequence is TGTGCCAGCAGTATTGTGGGACCGCGGAACTCTGGCTACACCTTC.

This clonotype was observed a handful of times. The CDR3 bases are TGTGCCAGCAGCCTGACAGCACTAGCCAAAAACATTCAGTACTTC. It is translated as CASSLTALAKNIQYF. The rearrangement uses TRBV7-9 and TRBJ2-4; a possible D gene is TRBD1 (5 bases). Germline CDR1 SEHNR, CDR2 FQNEAQ (reference sequence). The V end was cut by 5 bases, the J end by 0 bases, with 11 bases between. The CDR3 is 15 residues long.

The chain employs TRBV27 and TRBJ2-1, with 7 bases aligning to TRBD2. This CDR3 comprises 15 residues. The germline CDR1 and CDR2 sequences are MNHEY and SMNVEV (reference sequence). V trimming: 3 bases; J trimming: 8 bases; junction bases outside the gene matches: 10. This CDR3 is CASSFKGREVHEQFF. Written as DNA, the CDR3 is TGTGCCAGCAGTTTTAAGGGACGGGAGGTCCATGAGCAGTTCTTC.

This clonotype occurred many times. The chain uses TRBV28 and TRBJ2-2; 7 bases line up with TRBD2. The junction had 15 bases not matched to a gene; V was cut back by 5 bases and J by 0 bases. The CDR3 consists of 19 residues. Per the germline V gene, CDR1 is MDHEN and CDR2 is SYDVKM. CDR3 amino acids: CASSILYGRPSANTGELFF. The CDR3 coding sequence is TGTGCCAGCAGTATCCTTTACGGGAGGCCCTCCGCGAACACCGGGGAGCTGTTTTTT.

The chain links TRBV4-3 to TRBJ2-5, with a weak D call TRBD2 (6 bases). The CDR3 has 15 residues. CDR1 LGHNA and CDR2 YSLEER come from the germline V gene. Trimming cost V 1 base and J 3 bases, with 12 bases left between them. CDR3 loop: CASSQALGLKETQYF. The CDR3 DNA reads TGCGCCAGCAGCCAAGCGCTAGGACTAAAAGAGACCCAGTACTTC.

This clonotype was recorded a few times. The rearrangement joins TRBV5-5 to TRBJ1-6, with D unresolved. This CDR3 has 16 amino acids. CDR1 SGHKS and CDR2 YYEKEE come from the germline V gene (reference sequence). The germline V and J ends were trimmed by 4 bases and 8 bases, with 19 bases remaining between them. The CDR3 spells CASSLSGRLWDSPLHF. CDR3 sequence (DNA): TGTGCCAGCAGCCTCTCGGGGAGGCTTTGGGATTCACCCCTCCACTTT.

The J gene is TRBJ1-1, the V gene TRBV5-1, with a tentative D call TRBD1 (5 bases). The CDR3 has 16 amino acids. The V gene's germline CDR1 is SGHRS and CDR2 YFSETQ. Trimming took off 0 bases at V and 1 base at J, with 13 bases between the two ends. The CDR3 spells CASSLGGGVPNTEAFF. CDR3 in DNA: TGCGCCAGCAGCTTGGGTGGGGGGGTCCCGAACACTGAAGCTTTCTTT.